The 27 T cell receptor beta chains below come from one sample, sequenced in a study of cytomegalovirus exposure and HLA in healthy donors. Both 60 Vbeta primers and 13 Jbeta primers went into the PCR. Sequenced by immunoSEQ multiplex PCR; TCRdb stores in-frame clones only, minus some. This sample has 200,000 or so clones, with 65% to 90% found just once. The sequenced sample was PBMCs. The receptors stem from a girl aged 5-17 years in good health and CMV-seronegative.

This clone has only one observation. The chain couples TRBV29-1 to TRBJ1-5; TRBD1 aligns across 8 bases. The CDR3 has 13 amino acids. V shed 8 bases, J shed 7 bases, and the junction held 10 bases outside the gene matches. The germline V gene has CDR1 SQVTM and CDR2 ANQGSEA. The CDR3 region has the DNA TGCAGCCCCAAGACAGGGGCAGGGCAGCCCCAGCATTTT. Its translation is CSPKTGAGQPQHF.

The chain combines TRBV18 with TRBJ2-3; D gene ambiguous. The CDR3 sequence is 12 residues long. Germline-derived CDR1 and CDR2 are KGHSH and LQKENI. The V and J ends lost 2 bases and 5 bases respectively, with 5 bases between them. CDR3 region: CASSPSVDTQYF. In nucleotides, the CDR3 is TGTGCCAGCTCACCAAGCGTAGATACGCAGTATTTT.

The chain recombines TRBV27 with TRBJ1-2, with TRBD1 identical over 10 bases. Per germline, CDR1 MNHEY and CDR2 SMNVEV (reference sequence). The CDR3 is 15 residues long. The J segment lost 2 bases and the V segment lost 5 bases, leaving 5 bases of the junction unmatched. CDR3 protein: CASSDGTGENYGYTF. Here the CDR3 DNA reads TGTGCCAGCAGTGATGGGACAGGGGAGAACTATGGCTACACCTTC.

This clone appeared a single time. One end of the junction does not line up with germline, which may come from a read error. The chain combines TRBV7-9 with TRBJ1-2, with a possible D match to TRBD1 (5 bases). CDR3 length: 16 amino acids. The germline CDR1 and CDR2 sequences are SEHNR and FQNEAQ (reference sequence). Here the CDR3 DNA reads TGTTCCAGCAGCTTAGTTCAGCAGGGAAGTAACTATGGCTACACCTTC. Translation: CSSSLVQQGSNYGYTF.

The rearrangement links TRBV14 to TRBJ2-1; 8 nucleotides match TRBD2. Germline CDR1 is SGHDN and CDR2 is FVKESK. Trimming cost V 2 bases and J 2 bases; bases outside gene matches: 5. The CDR3 runs to 16 residues. The CDR3 loop reads CASSQIAGLTYNEQFF. CDR3 nucleotides: TGTGCCAGCAGCCAAATAGCGGGACTTACCTACAATGAGCAGTTCTTC.

The gene calls are TRBV28 and TRBJ2-1, with 8 bases matching TRBD1. The CDR3 has 15 residues. The V segment lost 5 bases and the J segment 0 bases; nucleotides outside the gene matches: 3. Per germline, CDR1 MDHEN and CDR2 SYDVKM. The DNA of the CDR3 is TGTGCCAGCAGTCCTACAGGGGGCTCCTACAATGAGCAGTTCTTC. As protein: CASSPTGGSYNEQFF. The entire variable domain, with the rest obtained from reference TRBV28 and TRBJ2-1, is as follows: DVKVTQSSRYLVKRTGEKVFLECVQDMDHENMFWYRQDPGLGLRLIYFSYDVKMKEKGDIPEGYSVSREKKERFSLILESASTNQTSMYLCASSPTGGSYNEQFFGPGTRLTVL.

The V call is TRBV19, the J call TRBJ2-1; 15 bases are a match to TRBD2. The CDR3 runs 20 residues. Trimming at V came to 5 bases and at J to 8 bases, leaving 19 bases not matched to a gene. Germline V lookup: CDR1 LNHDA, CDR2 SQIVND (reference sequence). The CDR3 protein is CASSPQGVARTSGRAHEQFF. The CDR3 coding sequence is TGTGCCAGTAGTCCCCAAGGGGTGGCCCGGACTAGCGGGAGGGCCCATGAGCAGTTCTTC. The complete variable domain, with remaining parts taken from reference TRBV19 and TRBJ2-1, reads DGGITQSPKYLFRKEGQNVTLSCEQNLNHDAMYWYRQDPGQGLRLIYYSQIVNDFQKGDIAEGYSVSREKKESFPLTVTSAQKNPTAFYLCASSPQGVARTSGRAHEQFFGPGTRLTVL.

The J gene is TRBJ1-3, the V gene TRBV6-5; D gene unclear. V was clipped by 0 bases and J by 0 bases, with 9 bases between them. From germline, CDR1 is MNHEY and CDR2 SVGAGI. This CDR3 contains 16 residues. This CDR3 is CASSYSIGSSGNTIYF. CDR3 nucleotide sequence: TGTGCCAGCAGTTACTCGATTGGGAGCTCTGGAAACACCATATATTTT.

This chain links TRBV6-6 with TRBJ2-2; possible D gene TRBD1, 5 bases. This CDR3 is 15 amino acids long. The germline gives CDR1 MNHNY, CDR2 SVGAGI (reference sequence). V was clipped by 8 bases and J by 4 bases, with 17 bases between them. CDR3 DNA sequence: TGTGCCAGCTGGGAACCAAGGGGTTTCACCGGGGAGCTGTTTTTT. Its protein is CASWEPRGFTGELFF.

The chain uses TRBV6-1 and TRBJ1-2; D remains ambiguous. From germline, CDR1 is MNHNS and CDR2 SASEGT. There are 13 residues in the CDR3. Trimming shortened V by 0 bases and J by 4 bases, and 6 bases separated the two germline ends. The DNA of the CDR3 is TGTGCCAGCAGTGAAGCTGGCTTCTATGGCTACACCTTC. Its protein product is CASSEAGFYGYTF.

V is TRBV28 and J is TRBJ1-5; D is unresolved. CDR1 is MDHEN and CDR2 is SYDVKM in the germline V gene. This CDR3 comprises 11 residues. Deletions cut 8 bases from V and 5 bases from J, with 7 bases between. The CDR3 here is CASGADQPQHF. CDR3 DNA sequence: TGTGCCAGCGGAGCTGATCAGCCCCAGCATTTT.

The chain has TRBV10-1 and TRBJ1-1; 8 nucleotides match TRBD1. The CDR3 extends over 15 amino acids. V gave up 5 bases and J gave up 2 bases; unmatched junction bases: 7. Per germline, CDR1 WNHNN and CDR2 SYGVQD (reference sequence). This CDR3 is CASSFDRGGNTEAFF. The CDR3 DNA reads TGCGCCAGCAGTTTTGACAGGGGCGGTAACACTGAAGCTTTCTTT.

This rearrangement joins TRBV5-6 to TRBJ2-1; 9 nucleotides agree with TRBD1. The J segment lost 4 bases and the V segment lost 4 bases, leaving 9 bases of the junction unmatched. Looked up from germline, CDR1 is SGHDT and CDR2 is YYEEEE. The CDR3 extends over 16 amino acids. For the CDR3, the DNA is TGTGCCAGCAGCATCCCGGGGACAGGGCTTTACAATGAGCAGTTCTTC. The encoded protein is CASSIPGTGLYNEQFF.

This clone has more than one count but fewer than ten. This chain links TRBV19 with TRBJ1-1; 10 nucleotides agree with TRBD1. The germline V gene has CDR1 LNHDA and CDR2 SQIVND (reference sequence). This CDR3 has 13 residues. Losses at the gene ends were 4 bases for V and 6 bases for J; bases not matched to a gene: 2. CDR3 region: CASSTGQGAEAFF. The CDR3 DNA sequence: TGTGCCAGTAGTACCGGACAGGGGGCTGAAGCTTTCTTT.

The rearrangement uses TRBV7-2 and TRBJ1-2; no clear D. The CDR3 is 13 amino acids. Trimming cost V 11 bases and J 3 bases, with 16 bases left between them. Germline V gives CDR1 SGHTA, CDR2 FQGNSA. DNA of the CDR3: TGTGCCGGACTAGGGCCGGGAGACTATGGCTACACCTTC. It yields the protein CAGLGPGDYGYTF.

The rearrangement joins TRBV2 to TRBJ2-5; 8 bases align to TRBD1. CDR1 and CDR2 (germline): SNHLY, FYNNEI. V dropped 6 bases and J dropped 5; count of bases not matched to a gene: 5. The CDR3 length is 13 residues. The CDR3 coding sequence is TGTGCCAGCAGACTGGACAGGGCTGAGACCCAGTACTTC. This sequence encodes CASRLDRAETQYF.

This clone occurred once. The chain joins TRBV14 to TRBJ1-6; D may be TRBD1 (6 bases). Trimming cost V 0 bases and J 6 bases, with 18 bases left between them. From germline, CDR1 is SGHDN and CDR2 FVKESK. This CDR3 region has 18 residues. CDR3 region: CASSQDRAGAWGNSPLHF. The CDR3, as DNA: TGTGCCAGCAGCCAAGATCGGGCAGGGGCTTGGGGTAATTCACCCCTCCACTTT.

This clone has only one observation. This chain links TRBV4-2 with TRBJ2-7; D remains ambiguous. Between the trimmed V and J ends, which lost 0 bases and 0 bases, there was a span of 6 bases. CDR3 length equals 14 residues. In germline, CDR1 is LGHNA, CDR2 YNFKEQ. CDR3 protein: CASSQDYGSYEQYF. The CDR3 region has the DNA TGTGCCAGCAGCCAAGATTACGGCTCCTACGAGCAGTACTTC.

The chain is built from TRBV27 and TRBJ1-2; a possible D gene is TRBD1 (6 bases). V was shortened by 6 bases and J by 3 bases, with 8 bases between the two germline ends. This CDR3 spans 12 amino acids. CDR1 and CDR2 from the germline V gene are MNHEY and SMNVEV (reference sequence). The CDR3 protein is CASRQGDYGYTF. CDR3 in DNA: TGTGCCAGCAGACAGGGAGACTATGGCTACACCTTC.

This clone occurred once. This CDR3 reads CASSSSTGAVNTEAFF. Here the CDR3 DNA reads TGCGCCAGCAGCTCCTCGACAGGGGCGGTAAACACTGAAGCTTTCTTT. The chain combines TRBV5-1 with TRBJ1-1; 8 bases match TRBD1. The CDR3 loop spans 16 amino acids. V trimming: 3 bases; J trimming: 2 bases; junction bases outside the gene matches: 9. Germline CDR1 reads SGHRS; CDR2 reads YFSETQ.

The chain uses TRBV27 and TRBJ2-3; 7 bases are shared with TRBD1. This CDR3 contains 13 residues. The J segment lost 5 bases and the V segment lost 7 bases, leaving 6 bases of the junction unmatched. Germline CDR1 and CDR2: MNHEY and SMNVEV (reference sequence). Written as DNA, the CDR3 is TGTGCCAGCAAAGGCAGGGACAGAGATACGCAGTATTTT. It specifies CASKGRDRDTQYF.

This clone has just one count. The V gene is TRBV30, the J gene TRBJ2-3; D is undetermined. The CDR3 has 10 amino acids. V lost 7 bases and J 5 bases, leaving 7 bases between the germline ends. Germline CDR1 GTSNPN, CDR2 SVGIG (reference sequence). In DNA, the CDR3 is TGTGCCTCCCGGGTAGATACGCAGTATTTT. Residues: CASRVDTQYF.

This clone came up once. The chain links TRBV4-2 to TRBJ2-3, with D perhaps matching TRBD2 (5 bases). The CDR3 is 16 residues long. V shed 1 base and J shed 0 bases, with 11 bases lying between them. Looked up from germline, CDR1 is LGHNA and CDR2 is YNFKEQ. DNA for the CDR3: TGTGCCAGCAGCCAAGCCGAGGGAACGAGCACAGATACGCAGTATTTT. The encoded protein is CASSQAEGTSTDTQYF.

V and J are TRBV7-3 and TRBJ1-5, with D unclear. Trimming took 1 base from V and 4 from J, leaving 5 bases between them. Germline V CDR1 and CDR2: SGHTA, FQGTGA. The CDR3 spans 13 residues. CDR3 nucleotides: TGTGCCAGCAGCTTAAGCAGGAATCAGCCCCAGCATTTT. Its translation is CASSLSRNQPQHF.

This clone was observed a handful of times. The chain combines TRBV6-1 with TRBJ1-2; D unclear. CDR3 size: 13 residues. V dropped 8 bases and J dropped 3 bases, with 13 bases sitting between them. Germline V lookup: CDR1 MNHNS, CDR2 SASEGT. The CDR3 reads CASCVMADYGYTF. CDR3 DNA sequence: TGTGCCAGCTGCGTGATGGCGGACTATGGCTACACCTTC.

The CDR3 loop is CASSESGRGYTF. DNA of the CDR3: TGTGCCAGCAGTGAAAGCGGTCGAGGCTACACCTTC. The chain is built from TRBV6-1 and TRBJ1-2, with D unclear. Trimming removed 2 bases from V and 8 bases from J, with 9 bases in between. Germline CDR1 MNHNS, CDR2 SASEGT. The CDR3 covers 12 residues.

The rearrangement joins TRBV7-9 to TRBJ2-5; no definite D call. CDR1 is SEHNR, CDR2 FQNEAQ, per germline (reference sequence). CDR3 size: 12 residues. Trimming left V 8 bases short and J 0 bases short, with 7 bases between. The CDR3, as DNA: TGTGCCAGCGGCAGGAACCAAGAGACCCAGTACTTC. Translated: CASGRNQETQYF.